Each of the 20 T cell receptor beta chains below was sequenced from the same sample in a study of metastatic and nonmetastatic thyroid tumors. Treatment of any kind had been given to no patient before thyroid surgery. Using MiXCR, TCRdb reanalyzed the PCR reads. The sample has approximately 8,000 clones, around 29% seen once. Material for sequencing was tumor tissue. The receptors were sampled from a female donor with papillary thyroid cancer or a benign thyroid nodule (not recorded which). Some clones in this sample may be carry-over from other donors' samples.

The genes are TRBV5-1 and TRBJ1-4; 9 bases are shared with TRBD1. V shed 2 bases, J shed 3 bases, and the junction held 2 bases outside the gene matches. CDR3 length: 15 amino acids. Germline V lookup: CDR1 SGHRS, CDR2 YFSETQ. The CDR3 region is CASSFNRGPNEKLFF. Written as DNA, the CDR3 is TGCGCCAGCAGCTTTAACAGGGGGCCTAATGAAAAACTGTTTTTT.

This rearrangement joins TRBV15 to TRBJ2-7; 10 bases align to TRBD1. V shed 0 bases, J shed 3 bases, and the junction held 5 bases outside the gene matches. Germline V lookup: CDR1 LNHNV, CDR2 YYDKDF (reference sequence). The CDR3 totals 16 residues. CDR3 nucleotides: TGTGCCACCAGCAGAGATCGAGGGACAGGGGTCTACGAGCAGTACTTC. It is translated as CATSRDRGTGVYEQYF.

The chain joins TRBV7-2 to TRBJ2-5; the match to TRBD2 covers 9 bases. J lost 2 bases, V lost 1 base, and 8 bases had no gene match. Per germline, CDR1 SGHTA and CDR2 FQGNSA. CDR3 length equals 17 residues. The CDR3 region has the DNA TGTGCCAGCAGCTTAGGGAGGCTAGCGGGGCCTCAAGAGACCCAGTACTTC. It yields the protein CASSLGRLAGPQETQYF. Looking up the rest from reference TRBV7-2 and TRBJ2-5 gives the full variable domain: GAGVSQSPSNKVTEKGKDVELRCDPISGHTALYWYRQSLGQGLEFLIYFQGNSAPDKSGLPSDRFSAERTGGSVSTLTIQRTQQEDSAVYLCASSLGRLAGPQETQYFGPGTRLLVL.

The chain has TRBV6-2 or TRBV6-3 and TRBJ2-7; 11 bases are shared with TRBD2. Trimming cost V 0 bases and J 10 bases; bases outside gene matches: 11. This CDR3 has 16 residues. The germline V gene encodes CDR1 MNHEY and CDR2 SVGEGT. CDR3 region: CASSYSVLLAGVFQYF. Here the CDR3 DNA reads TGTGCCAGCAGTTACTCAGTTCTACTAGCGGGGGTTTTTCAGTACTTC.

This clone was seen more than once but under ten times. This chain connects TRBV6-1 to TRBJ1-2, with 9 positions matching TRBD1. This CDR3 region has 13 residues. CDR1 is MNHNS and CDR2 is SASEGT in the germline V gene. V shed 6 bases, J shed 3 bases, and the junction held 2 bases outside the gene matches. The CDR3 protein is CASRQGAYYGYTF. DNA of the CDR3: TGTGCCAGCAGACAGGGGGCGTACTATGGCTACACCTTC.

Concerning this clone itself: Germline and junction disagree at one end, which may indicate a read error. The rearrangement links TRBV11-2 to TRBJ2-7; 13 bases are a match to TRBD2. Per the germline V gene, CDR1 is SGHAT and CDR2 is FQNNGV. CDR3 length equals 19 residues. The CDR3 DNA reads TGTGCCAGTAGCTTAGGAGGGACTAGCGGGACTAGAAGCTCCTACGAGCAGTACTTC. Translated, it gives CASSLGGTSGTRSSYEQYF.

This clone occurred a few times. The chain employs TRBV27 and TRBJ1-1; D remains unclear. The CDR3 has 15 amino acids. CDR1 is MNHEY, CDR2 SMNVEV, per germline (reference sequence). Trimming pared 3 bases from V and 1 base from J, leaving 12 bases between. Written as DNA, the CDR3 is TGTGCCAGCAGTTTCGCTTCGGCAGGGAACACTGAAGCTTTCTTT. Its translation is CASSFASAGNTEAFF.

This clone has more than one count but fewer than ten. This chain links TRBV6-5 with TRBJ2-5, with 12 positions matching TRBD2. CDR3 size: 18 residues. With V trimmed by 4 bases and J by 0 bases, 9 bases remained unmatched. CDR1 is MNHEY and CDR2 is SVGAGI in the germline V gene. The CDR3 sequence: CASSSTGLAGLYQETQYF. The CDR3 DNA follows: TGTGCCAGCAGTTCCACGGGACTAGCGGGTTTATACCAAGAGACCCAGTACTTC.

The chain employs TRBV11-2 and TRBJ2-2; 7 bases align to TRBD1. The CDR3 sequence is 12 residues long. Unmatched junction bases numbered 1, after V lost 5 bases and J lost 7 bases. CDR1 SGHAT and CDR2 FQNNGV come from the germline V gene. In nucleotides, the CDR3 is TGTGCCAGCAGCCGACAGGGCGGGGAGCTGTTTTTT. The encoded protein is CASSRQGGELFF.

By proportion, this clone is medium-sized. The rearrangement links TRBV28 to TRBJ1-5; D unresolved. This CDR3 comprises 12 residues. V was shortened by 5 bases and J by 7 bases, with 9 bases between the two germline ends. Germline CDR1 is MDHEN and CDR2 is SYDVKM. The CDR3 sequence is CASSRRLQPQHF. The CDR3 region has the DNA TGTGCCAGCAGTAGAAGGTTGCAGCCCCAGCATTTT. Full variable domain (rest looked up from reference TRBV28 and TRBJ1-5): DVKVTQSSRYLVKRTGEKVFLECVQDMDHENMFWYRQDPGLGLRLIYFSYDVKMKEKGDIPEGYSVSREKKERFSLILESASTNQTSMYLCASSRRLQPQHFGDGTRLSIL.

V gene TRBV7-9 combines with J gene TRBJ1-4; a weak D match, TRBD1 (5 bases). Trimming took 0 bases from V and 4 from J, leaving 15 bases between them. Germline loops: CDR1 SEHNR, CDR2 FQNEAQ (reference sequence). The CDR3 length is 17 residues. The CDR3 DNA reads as TGTGCCAGCAGCTTAGCTCGGCCGGGGCAAAGTAATGAAAAACTGTTTTTT. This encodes CASSLARPGQSNEKLFF.

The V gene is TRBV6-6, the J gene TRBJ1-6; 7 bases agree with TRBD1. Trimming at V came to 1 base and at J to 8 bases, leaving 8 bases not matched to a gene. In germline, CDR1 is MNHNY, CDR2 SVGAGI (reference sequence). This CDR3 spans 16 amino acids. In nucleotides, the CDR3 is TGTGCCAGCAGTTACTTACAGGGGATTTGGTATTCACCCCTCCACTTT. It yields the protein CASSYLQGIWYSPLHF.

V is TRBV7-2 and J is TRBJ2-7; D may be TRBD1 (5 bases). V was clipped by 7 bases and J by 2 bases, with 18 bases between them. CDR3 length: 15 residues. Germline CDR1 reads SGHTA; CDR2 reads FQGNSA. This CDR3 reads CASTQMLGRTYEQYF. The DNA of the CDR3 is TGTGCCAGCACCCAAATGTTGGGGCGTACCTACGAGCAGTACTTC. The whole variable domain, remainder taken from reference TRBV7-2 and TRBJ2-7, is GAGVSQSPSNKVTEKGKDVELRCDPISGHTALYWYRQSLGQGLEFLIYFQGNSAPDKSGLPSDRFSAERTGGSVSTLTIQRTQQEDSAVYLCASTQMLGRTYEQYFGPGTRLTVT.

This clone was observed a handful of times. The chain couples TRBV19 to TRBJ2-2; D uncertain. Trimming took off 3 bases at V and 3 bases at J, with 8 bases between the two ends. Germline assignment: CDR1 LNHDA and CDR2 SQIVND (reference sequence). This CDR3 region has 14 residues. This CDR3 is CASSIDSYTGELFF. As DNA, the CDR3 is TGTGCCAGTAGTATCGATTCTTACACCGGGGAGCTGTTTTTT. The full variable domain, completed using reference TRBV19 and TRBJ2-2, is DGGITQSPKYLFRKEGQNVTLSCEQNLNHDAMYWYRQDPGQGLRLIYYSQIVNDFQKGDIAEGYSVSREKKESFPLTVTSAQKNPTAFYLCASSIDSYTGELFFGEGSRLTVL.

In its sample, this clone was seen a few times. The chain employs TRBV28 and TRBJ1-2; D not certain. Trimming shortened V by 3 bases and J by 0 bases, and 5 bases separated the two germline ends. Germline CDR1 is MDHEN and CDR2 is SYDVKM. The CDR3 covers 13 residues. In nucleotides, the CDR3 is TGTGCCAGCAGTTTTCAGACTAACTATGGCTACACCTTC. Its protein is CASSFQTNYGYTF.

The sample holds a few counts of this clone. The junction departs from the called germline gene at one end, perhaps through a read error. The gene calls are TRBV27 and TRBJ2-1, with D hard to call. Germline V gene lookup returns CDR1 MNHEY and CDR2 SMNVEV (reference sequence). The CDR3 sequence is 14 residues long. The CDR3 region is CATRPLMVLNDQFF. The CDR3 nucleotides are TGTGCCACTAGACCCCTGATGGTACTCAATGATCAGTTCTTC.

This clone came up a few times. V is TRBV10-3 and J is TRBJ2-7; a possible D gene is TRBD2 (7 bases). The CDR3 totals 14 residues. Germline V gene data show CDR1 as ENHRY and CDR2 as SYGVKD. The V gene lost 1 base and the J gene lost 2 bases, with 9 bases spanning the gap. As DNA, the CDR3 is TGTGCCATCAGTGAGTGGGGGGGCCCCTACGAGCAGTACTTC. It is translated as CAISEWGGPYEQYF.

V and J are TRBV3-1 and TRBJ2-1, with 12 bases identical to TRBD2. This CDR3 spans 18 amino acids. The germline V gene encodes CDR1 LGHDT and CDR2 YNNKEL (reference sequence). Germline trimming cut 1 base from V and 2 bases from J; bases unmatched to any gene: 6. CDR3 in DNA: TGTGCCAGCAGCCAAGGCCCGACTAGCGGGAGAACCTACAATGAGCAGTTCTTC. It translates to CASSQGPTSGRTYNEQFF.

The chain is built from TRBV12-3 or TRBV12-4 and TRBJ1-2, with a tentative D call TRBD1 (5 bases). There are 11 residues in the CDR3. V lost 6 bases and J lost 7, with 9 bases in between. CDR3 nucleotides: TGTGCCAGCAGCAAGGGGACTGGCTACACCTTC. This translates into CASSKGTGYTF.

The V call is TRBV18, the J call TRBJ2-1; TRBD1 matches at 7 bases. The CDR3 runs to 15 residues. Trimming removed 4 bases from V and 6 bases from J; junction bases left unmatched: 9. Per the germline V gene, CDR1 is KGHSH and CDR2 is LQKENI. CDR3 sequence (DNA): TGTGCCAGCTCACAGGAACAGGGGAGTTCCAATGAGCAGTTCTTC. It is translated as CASSQEQGSSNEQFF. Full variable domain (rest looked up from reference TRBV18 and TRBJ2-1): NAGVMQNPRHLVRRRGQEARLRCSPMKGHSHVYWYRQLPEEGLKFMVYLQKENIIDESGMPKERFSAEFPKEGPSILRIQQVVRGDSAAYFCASSQEQGSSNEQFFGPGTRLTVL.